The clone carrying this T cell receptor beta chain was observed a few times. Its specificity is unknown. This sample was included in a study of human T cells and chemical hapten exposure. Study summary: Investigators sensitized about 2 cm by about 2 cm of upper inner arm skin with 2% DPC. During the roughly 26-week study period, patients had diphenylcyclopropenone applied to the scalp every week. Findings and caveats of the study: No shift was seen in TCRs above 1 in 1000 frequency with DPC sensitization.

The CDR3 is 15 residues long. Looked up from germline, CDR1 is MDHEN and CDR2 is SYDVKM. With 9 bases removed from V and 1 base from J, the gap between germline ends came to 18 bases. TCRdb re-derived calls from the RACE reads in MiXCR, one entry per CDR3 protein. The table lists just over 350,000 distinct CDR3 sequences, about 6% of them singletons. Regarding time point: patch test 2, 6 weeks after DPC sensitization. The treatment is: therapeutic diphenylcyclopropenone sensitization with weekly scalp DPC. The sequence was collected from a young woman with alopecia areata. Some clones in this sample may be carry-over from other donors' samples. The material sequenced was whole blood, taken in connection with sensitization to the hapten diphenylcyclopropenone (DPC). The chain couples TRBV28 to TRBJ1-1; the D gene is possibly TRBD1 (5 bases). The CDR3 bases are TGTGCCAGTGGGGGGTTGGTTGATACGAACACTGAAGCTTTCTTT. Translated: CASGGLVDTNTEAFF. Using reference TRBV28 and TRBJ1-1 for the parts outside the CDR3, the full variable domain is DVKVTQSSRYLVKRTGEKVFLECVQDMDHENMFWYRQDPGLGLRLIYFSYDVKMKEKGDIPEGYSVSREKKERFSLILESASTNQTSMYLCASGGLVDTNTEAFFGQGTRLTVV.